Listed here are 14 T cell receptor beta chains from one sample, sequenced in a study of shared clonotypes between healthy human individuals. CD45RO-negative, CCR7-positively selected cells formed the naive CD8 fraction, excluding terminally differentiated effector memory CD45RA+ cells. Only in-frame clones appear in the TCRdb table, and some are missing; sequencing was by immunoSEQ multiplex PCR. This sample has over 2,000,000 clones, with approximately 92% found just once. Sequenced material: naive CD8+ T cells from PBMCs. The receptors originated from a man younger than 30 in good health. Some clones in this sample may be carry-over from other donors' samples.

The J gene is TRBJ2-7, the V gene TRBV19, with D perhaps TRBD1 (5 bases). The V gene's germline CDR1 is LNHDA and CDR2 SQIVND (reference sequence). V was shortened by 7 bases and J by 6 bases, with 16 bases between the two germline ends. This CDR3 comprises 13 residues. The CDR3 DNA reads TGTGCCAGTACCCAACGGGTAGGGGCCGAGCAGTACTTC. It translates to CASTQRVGAEQYF.

The chain recombines TRBV7-6 with TRBJ1-5; no clear D. The length of the CDR3 is 13 residues. Germline CDR1 is SGHVS and CDR2 is FNYEAQ. V lost 5 bases and J lost 9, with 14 bases in between. The CDR3 protein is CASSPDGKWPQHF. The CDR3 nucleotides read TGTGCCAGCAGCCCCGACGGGAAGTGGCCCCAGCATTTT.

The rearrangement joins TRBV28 to TRBJ2-2; 10 nucleotides agree with TRBD1. The CDR3 sequence is 16 residues long. The junction had 7 bases not matched to a gene; V was cut back by 3 bases and J by 6 bases. Germline V gives CDR1 MDHEN, CDR2 SYDVKM. The CDR3 spells CASSLYRDRGSGELFF. CDR3 in DNA: TGTGCCAGCAGTTTGTACCGGGACAGGGGATCCGGGGAGCTGTTTTTT.

V and J are TRBV7-9 and TRBJ1-4, with D possibly TRBD1 on 6 matching bases. The CDR3 contains 15 residues. Per the germline V gene, CDR1 is SEHNR and CDR2 is FQNEAQ (reference sequence). V was pared by 5 bases and J by 8 bases, with 18 bases between. DNA for the CDR3: TGTGCCAGCAGCAGCACCCGGGACAATAGCGAAAAACTGTTTTTT. It is translated as CASSSTRDNSEKLFF.

CDR3 DNA sequence: TGCAGCGTTTCGTGGGGGAGGTTGGGAAATAGCAATCAGCCCCAGCATTTT. Translating gives CSVSWGRLGNSNQPQHF. V is TRBV29-1 and J is TRBJ1-5; TRBD1 is a possible D gene (5 bases). Germline V gene sequence: CDR1 SQVTM, CDR2 ANQGSEA. The CDR3 totals 17 residues. V was pared by 5 bases and J by 0 bases, with 20 bases between.

The chain combines TRBV9 with TRBJ1-4; unclear D gene. The CDR3 has 14 amino acids. V was trimmed by 0 bases and J by 7 bases, leaving 10 bases between them. Germline CDR1 and CDR2: SGDLS and YYNGEE. The CDR3 is CASSVVAYGEKLFF. The CDR3 bases are TGTGCCAGCAGCGTAGTTGCCTATGGTGAAAAACTGTTTTTT.

J is TRBJ2-7 and V is TRBV9; D is unresolved. Deletions cut 0 bases from V and 0 bases from J, with 10 bases between. CDR1 is SGDLS, CDR2 YYNGEE, per germline. This CDR3 has 15 amino acids. As DNA, the CDR3 is TGTGCCAGCAGCGTAGGCGGCCCTCTCTCCTACGAGCAGTACTTC. This translates into CASSVGGPLSYEQYF.

This chain links TRBV4-1 with TRBJ2-1; tentative D call: TRBD2 (5 bases). From germline, CDR1 is MGHRA and CDR2 YSYEKL. With 1 base removed from V and 4 bases from J, the gap between germline ends came to 14 bases. This CDR3 has 16 amino acids. The CDR3 bases are TGCGCCAGCAGCCAAGGGGCTCTTGGCGGGTACAATGAGCAGTTCTTC. Its protein is CASSQGALGGYNEQFF.

The chain links TRBV27 to TRBJ1-3, with a possible D match to TRBD1 (6 bases). The CDR3 length is 14 residues. Germline values: CDR1 MNHEY, CDR2 SMNVEV (reference sequence). V was cut by 6 bases and J by 0 bases, with 9 bases left in between. CDR3 sequence (DNA): TGTGCCAGCAGGGACAGCATCTCTGGAAACACCATATATTTT. Its translation is CASRDSISGNTIYF.

The genes are TRBV19 and TRBJ1-1; no clear D gene. CDR1 and CDR2 (germline): LNHDA, SQIVND (reference sequence). V lost 7 bases and J 0 bases, leaving 9 bases between the germline ends. The CDR3 has 13 residues. The CDR3 here is CASTRNMNTEAFF. CDR3 sequence (DNA): TGTGCCAGTACGCGGAACATGAACACTGAAGCTTTCTTT.

Remarks on this clone: The sample has other DNA sequences that encode this CDR3 too. CDR3 in amino acids: CASSPGGSYEQYF. In DNA form, the CDR3 reads TGTGCCAGCAGCCCCGGCGGCTCCTACGAGCAGTACTTC. The rearrangement joins TRBV11-2 to TRBJ2-7, with D unclear. CDR3 length equals 13 residues. CDR1 and CDR2 (germline): SGHAT, FQNNGV. V lost 5 bases, J lost 0 bases, and 8 bases lay in between. Using reference TRBV11-2 and TRBJ2-7 for the parts outside the CDR3, the full variable domain is EAGVAQSPRYKIIEKRQSVAFWCNPISGHATLYWYQQILGQGPKLLIQFQNNGVVDDSQLPKDRFSAERLKGVDSTLKIQPAKLEDSAVYLCASSPGGSYEQYFGPGTRLTVT.

The chain recombines TRBV19 with TRBJ2-7; TRBD1 is a possible D gene (5 bases). Germline assignment: CDR1 LNHDA and CDR2 SQIVND (reference sequence). The CDR3 runs to 12 residues. Deletions cut 6 bases from V and 5 bases from J, with 11 bases between. The DNA of the CDR3 is TGTGCCAGTAGCGCAGGGTTCCACGAGCAGTACTTC. Translated: CASSAGFHEQYF.

The rearrangement uses TRBV5-1 and TRBJ2-5; 11 nucleotides agree with TRBD1. V lost 1 base to trimming and J lost 6 bases; unmatched junction nucleotides: 11. This CDR3 is 17 amino acids long. Germline V CDR1 and CDR2: SGHRS, YFSETQ. The CDR3 spells CASSLPPRDRGEQTQYF. The CDR3 DNA follows: TGCGCCAGCAGCTTGCCCCCCCGGGACAGGGGGGAGCAGACCCAGTACTTC.

The chain recombines TRBV30 with TRBJ1-2; D remains ambiguous. The V gene's germline CDR1 is GTSNPN and CDR2 SVGIG (reference sequence). Trimming shortened V by 5 bases and J by 9 bases, and 13 bases separated the two germline ends. The CDR3 has 11 residues. The CDR3 DNA sequence: TGTGCCTGGGGTTCAGGAGTCAGCTACACCTTC. It is translated as CAWGSGVSYTF.